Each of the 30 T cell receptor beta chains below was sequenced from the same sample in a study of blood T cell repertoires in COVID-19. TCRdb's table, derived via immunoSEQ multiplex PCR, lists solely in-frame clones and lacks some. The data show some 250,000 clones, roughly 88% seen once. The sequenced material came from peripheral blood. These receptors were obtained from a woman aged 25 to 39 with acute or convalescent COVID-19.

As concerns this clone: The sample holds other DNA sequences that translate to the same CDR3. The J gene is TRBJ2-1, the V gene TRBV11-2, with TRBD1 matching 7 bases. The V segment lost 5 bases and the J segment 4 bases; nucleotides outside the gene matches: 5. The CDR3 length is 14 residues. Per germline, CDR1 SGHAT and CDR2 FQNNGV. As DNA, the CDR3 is TGTGCCAGCAGCCTACAGGGGCGATACAATGAGCAGTTCTTC. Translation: CASSLQGRYNEQFF.

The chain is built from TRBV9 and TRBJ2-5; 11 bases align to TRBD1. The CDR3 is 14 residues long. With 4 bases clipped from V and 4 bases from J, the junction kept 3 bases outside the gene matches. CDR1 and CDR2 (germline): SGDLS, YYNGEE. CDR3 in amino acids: CASSSGTGGETQYF. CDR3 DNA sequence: TGTGCCAGCAGCAGCGGGACAGGGGGAGAGACCCAGTACTTC. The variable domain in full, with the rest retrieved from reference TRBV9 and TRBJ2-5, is DSGVTQTPKHLITATGQRVTLRCSPRSGDLSVYWYQQSLDQGLQFLIQYYNGEERAKGNILERFSAQQFPDLHSELNLSSLELGDSALYFCASSSGTGGETQYFGPGTRLLVL.

CDR3 sequence (DNA): TGCGCCAGCAGCCACCGGACTAGCGGAAGCTCCTACAATGAGCAGTTCTTC. Its translation is CASSHRTSGSSYNEQFF. This chain links TRBV4-3 with TRBJ2-1; 10 bases agree with TRBD2. The junction had 5 bases not matched to a gene; V was cut back by 3 bases and J by 0 bases. The germline gives CDR1 LGHNA, CDR2 YSLEER. This CDR3 region has 17 residues.

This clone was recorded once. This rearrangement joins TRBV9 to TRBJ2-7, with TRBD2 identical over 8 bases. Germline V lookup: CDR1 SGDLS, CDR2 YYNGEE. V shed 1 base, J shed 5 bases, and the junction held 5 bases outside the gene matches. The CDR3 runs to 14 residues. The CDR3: CASSVSGRVNEQYF. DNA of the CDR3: TGTGCCAGCAGCGTATCCGGGAGGGTAAACGAGCAGTACTTC.

As DNA, the CDR3 is TGTGCCAGCAGTTACCCCCCCGGAGGGAGAACTGAAGCTTTCTTT. Translating it yields CASSYPPGGRTEAFF. The chain is built from TRBV6-2 or TRBV6-3 and TRBJ1-1, with D hard to call. The CDR3 length is 15 residues. In germline, CDR1 is MNHEY, CDR2 SVGEGT. Trimming shortened V by 2 bases and J by 5 bases, and 15 bases separated the two germline ends.

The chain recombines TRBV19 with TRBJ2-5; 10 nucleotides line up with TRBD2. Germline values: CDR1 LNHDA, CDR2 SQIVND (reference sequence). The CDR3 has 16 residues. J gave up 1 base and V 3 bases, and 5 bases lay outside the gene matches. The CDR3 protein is CASSIGSGRFQETQYF. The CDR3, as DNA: TGTGCCAGTAGTATCGGTAGCGGGAGGTTCCAAGAGACCCAGTACTTC. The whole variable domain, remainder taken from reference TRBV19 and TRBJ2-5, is DGGITQSPKYLFRKEGQNVTLSCEQNLNHDAMYWYRQDPGQGLRLIYYSQIVNDFQKGDIAEGYSVSREKKESFPLTVTSAQKNPTAFYLCASSIGSGRFQETQYFGPGTRLLVL.

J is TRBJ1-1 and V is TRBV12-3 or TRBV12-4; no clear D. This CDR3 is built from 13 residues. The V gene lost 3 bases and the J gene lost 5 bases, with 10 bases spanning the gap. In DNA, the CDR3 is TGTGCCAGCAGTTTCGCCTCGGGTACTGAAGCTTTCTTT. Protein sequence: CASSFASGTEAFF.

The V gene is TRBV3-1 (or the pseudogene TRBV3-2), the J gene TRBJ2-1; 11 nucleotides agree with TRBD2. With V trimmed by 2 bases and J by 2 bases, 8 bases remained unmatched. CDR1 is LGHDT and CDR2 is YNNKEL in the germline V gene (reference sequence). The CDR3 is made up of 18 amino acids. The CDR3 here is CASSQFPTSGSPYNEQFF. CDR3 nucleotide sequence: TGTGCCAGCAGCCAATTTCCTACTAGCGGGAGCCCCTACAATGAGCAGTTCTTC.

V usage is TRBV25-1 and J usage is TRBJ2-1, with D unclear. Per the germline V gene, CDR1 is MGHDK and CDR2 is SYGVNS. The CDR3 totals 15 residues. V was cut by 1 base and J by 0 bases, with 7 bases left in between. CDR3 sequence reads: CASSEWAGSYNEQFF. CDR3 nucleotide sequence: TGTGCCAGCAGTGAATGGGCAGGCTCCTACAATGAGCAGTTCTTC. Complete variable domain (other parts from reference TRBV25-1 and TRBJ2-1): EADIYQTPRYLVIGTGKKITLECSQTMGHDKMYWYQQDPGMELHLIHYSYGVNSTEKGDLSSESTVSRIRTEHFPLTLESARPSHTSQYLCASSEWAGSYNEQFFGPGTRLTVL.

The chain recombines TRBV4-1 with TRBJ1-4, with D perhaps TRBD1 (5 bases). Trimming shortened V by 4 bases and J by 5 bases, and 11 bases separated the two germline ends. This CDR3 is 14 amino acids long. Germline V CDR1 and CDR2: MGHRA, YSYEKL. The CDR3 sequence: CASSLRTLNEKLFF. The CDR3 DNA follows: TGCGCCAGCAGCCTAAGGACACTCAATGAAAAACTGTTTTTT.

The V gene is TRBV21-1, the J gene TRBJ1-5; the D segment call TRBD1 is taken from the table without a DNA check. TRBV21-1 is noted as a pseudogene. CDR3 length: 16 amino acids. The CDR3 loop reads CASSKAIGQSYQPQHF. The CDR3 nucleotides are TGTGCCAGCAGCAAAGCTATAGGACAGTCCTATCAGCCCCAGCATTTT.

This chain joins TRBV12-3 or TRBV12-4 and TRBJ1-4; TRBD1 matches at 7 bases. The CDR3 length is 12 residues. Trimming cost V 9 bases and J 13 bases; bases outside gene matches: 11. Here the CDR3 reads CASRIGTARLFF. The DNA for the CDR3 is TGTGCCAGTCGGATCGGGACAGCACGACTGTTTTTT.

The DNA of the CDR3 is TGTGCCAGCAGTGACTCCGAGGACACCGGGGAGCTGTTTTTT. It is translated as CASSDSEDTGELFF. This sequence joins TRBV6-4 and TRBJ2-2; D unresolved. Germline V gene lookup returns CDR1 MRHNA and CDR2 SNTAGT. The CDR3 covers 14 residues. Trimming took 0 bases from V and 3 from J, leaving 5 bases between them.

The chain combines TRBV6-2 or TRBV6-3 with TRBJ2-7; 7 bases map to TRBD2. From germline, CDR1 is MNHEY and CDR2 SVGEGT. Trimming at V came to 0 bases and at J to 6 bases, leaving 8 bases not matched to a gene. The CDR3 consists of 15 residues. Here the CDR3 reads CASSYSTRGSSEQYF. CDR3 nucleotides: TGTGCCAGCAGTTACTCGACTCGCGGGAGCTCCGAGCAGTACTTC.

The CDR3 is CASSFFAGRDTGELFF. The CDR3 DNA reads as TGTGCCAGCAGTTTCTTCGCGGGACGGGACACCGGGGAGCTGTTTTTT. The chain links TRBV27 to TRBJ2-2; a possible D gene is TRBD2 (6 bases). From germline, CDR1 is MNHEY and CDR2 SMNVEV (reference sequence). V lost 3 bases, J lost 3 bases, and 14 bases lay in between. CDR3 length equals 16 residues.

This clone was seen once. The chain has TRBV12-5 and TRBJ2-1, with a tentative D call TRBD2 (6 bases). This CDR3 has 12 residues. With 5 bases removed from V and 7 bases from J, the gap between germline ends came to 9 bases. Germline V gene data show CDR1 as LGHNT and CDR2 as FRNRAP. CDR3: CASGPGRNEQFF. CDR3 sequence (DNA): TGTGCTAGTGGTCCGGGGAGGAATGAGCAGTTCTTC.

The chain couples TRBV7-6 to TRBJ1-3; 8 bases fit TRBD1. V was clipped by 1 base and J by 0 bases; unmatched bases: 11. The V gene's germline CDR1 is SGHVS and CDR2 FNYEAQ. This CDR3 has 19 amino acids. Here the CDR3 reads CASSLGSRGQGLSGNTIYF. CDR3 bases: TGTGCCAGCAGCTTAGGATCACGCGGACAGGGTCTCTCTGGAAACACCATATATTTT.

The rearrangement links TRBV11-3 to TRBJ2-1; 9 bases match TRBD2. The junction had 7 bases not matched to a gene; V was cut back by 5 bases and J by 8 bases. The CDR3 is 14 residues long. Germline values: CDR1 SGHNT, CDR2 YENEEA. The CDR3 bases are TGTGCCAGCAGCCCTAGCGGGACTCCGGATGAGCAGTTCTTC. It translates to CASSPSGTPDEQFF.

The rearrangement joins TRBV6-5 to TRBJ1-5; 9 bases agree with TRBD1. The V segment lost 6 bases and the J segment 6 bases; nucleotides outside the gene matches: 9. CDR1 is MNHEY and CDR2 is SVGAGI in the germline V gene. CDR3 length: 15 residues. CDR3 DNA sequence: TGTGCCAGCAGCCAGGTGGGACAGGGAGTTCAGCCCCAGCATTTT. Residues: CASSQVGQGVQPQHF.

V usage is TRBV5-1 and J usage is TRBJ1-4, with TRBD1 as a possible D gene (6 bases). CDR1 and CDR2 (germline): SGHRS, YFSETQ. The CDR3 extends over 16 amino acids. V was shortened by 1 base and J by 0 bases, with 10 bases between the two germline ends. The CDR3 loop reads CASSLTGPATNEKLFF. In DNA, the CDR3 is TGCGCCAGCAGCTTGACAGGGCCCGCAACTAATGAAAAACTGTTTTTT.

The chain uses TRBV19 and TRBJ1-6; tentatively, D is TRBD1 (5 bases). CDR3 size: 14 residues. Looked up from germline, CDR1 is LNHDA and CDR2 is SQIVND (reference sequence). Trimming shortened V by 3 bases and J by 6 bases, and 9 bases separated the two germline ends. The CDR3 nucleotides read TGTGCCAGTAGTATGCGGCAGGGTAATTCACCCCTCCACTTT. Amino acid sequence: CASSMRQGNSPLHF.

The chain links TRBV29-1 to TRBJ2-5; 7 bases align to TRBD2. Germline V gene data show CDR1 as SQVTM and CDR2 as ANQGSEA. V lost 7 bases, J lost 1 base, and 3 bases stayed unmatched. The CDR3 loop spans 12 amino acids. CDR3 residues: CSAERGQETQYF. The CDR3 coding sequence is TGCAGCGCGGAGCGGGGCCAAGAGACCCAGTACTTC.

This CDR3 is CASSPTTGISGNTIYF. The CDR3 coding sequence is TGTGCCAGCAGCCCAACGACAGGTATCTCTGGAAACACCATATATTTT. This chain links TRBV3-1 (or the pseudogene TRBV3-2) with TRBJ1-3; D possibly corresponds to TRBD1 (6 bases). Germline loops: CDR1 LGHDT, CDR2 YNNKEL (reference sequence). The CDR3 is 16 residues long. Deletions cut 4 bases from V and 0 bases from J, with 13 bases between.

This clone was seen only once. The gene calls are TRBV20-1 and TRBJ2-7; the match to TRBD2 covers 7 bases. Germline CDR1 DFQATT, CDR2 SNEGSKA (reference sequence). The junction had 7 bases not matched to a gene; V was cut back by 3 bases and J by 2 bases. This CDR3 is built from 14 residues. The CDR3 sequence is CSASTPSGTYEQYF. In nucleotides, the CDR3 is TGCAGTGCTAGTACTCCTAGCGGTACCTACGAGCAGTACTTC.

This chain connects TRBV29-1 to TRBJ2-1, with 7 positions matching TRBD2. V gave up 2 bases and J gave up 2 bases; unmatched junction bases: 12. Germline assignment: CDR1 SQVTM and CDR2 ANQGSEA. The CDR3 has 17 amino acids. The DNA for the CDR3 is TGCAGCGTTGAACCACTAATTGGGGGGAGGGCCTACAATGAGCAGTTCTTC. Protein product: CSVEPLIGGRAYNEQFF.

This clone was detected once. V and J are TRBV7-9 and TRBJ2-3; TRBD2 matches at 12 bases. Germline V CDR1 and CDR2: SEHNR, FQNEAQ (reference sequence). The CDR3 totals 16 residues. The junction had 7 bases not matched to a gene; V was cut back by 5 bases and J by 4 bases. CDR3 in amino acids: CASSTTSGRGADTQYF. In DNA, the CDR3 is TGTGCCAGCAGCACGACTAGCGGGAGAGGTGCAGATACGCAGTATTTT.

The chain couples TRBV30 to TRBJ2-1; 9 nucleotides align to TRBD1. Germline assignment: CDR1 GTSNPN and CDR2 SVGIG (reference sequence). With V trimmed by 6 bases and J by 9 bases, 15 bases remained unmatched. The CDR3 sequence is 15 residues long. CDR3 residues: CACLPPGQGMGEQFF. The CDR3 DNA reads TGTGCCTGTCTACCTCCGGGACAGGGAATGGGTGAGCAGTTCTTC. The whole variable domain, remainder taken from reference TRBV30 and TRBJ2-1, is SQTIHQWPATLVQPVGSPLSLECTVEGTSNPNLYWYRQAAGRGLQLLFYSVGIGQISSEVPQNLSASRPQDRQFILSSKKLLLSDSGFYLCACLPPGQGMGEQFFGPGTRLTVL.

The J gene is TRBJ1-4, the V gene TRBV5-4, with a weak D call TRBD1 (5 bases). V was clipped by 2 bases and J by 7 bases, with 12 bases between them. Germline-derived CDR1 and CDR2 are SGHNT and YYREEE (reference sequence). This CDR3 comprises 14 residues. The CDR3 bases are TGTGCCAGCAGCTTTGCAGGGTTTAGTGAAAAACTGTTTTTT. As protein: CASSFAGFSEKLFF.

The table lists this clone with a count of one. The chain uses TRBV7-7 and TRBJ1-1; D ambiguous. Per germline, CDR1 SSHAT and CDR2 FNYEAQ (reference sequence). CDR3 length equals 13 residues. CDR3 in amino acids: CANSVRPDTEAFF. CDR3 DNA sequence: TGTGCTAACAGTGTTCGGCCGGACACTGAAGCTTTCTTT.

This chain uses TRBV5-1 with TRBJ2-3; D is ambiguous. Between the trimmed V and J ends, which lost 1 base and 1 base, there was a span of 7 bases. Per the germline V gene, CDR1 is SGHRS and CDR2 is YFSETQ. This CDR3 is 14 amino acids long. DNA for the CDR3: TGCGCCAGCAGCTTGTCACCGGGCACAGATACGCAGTATTTT. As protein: CASSLSPGTDTQYF.